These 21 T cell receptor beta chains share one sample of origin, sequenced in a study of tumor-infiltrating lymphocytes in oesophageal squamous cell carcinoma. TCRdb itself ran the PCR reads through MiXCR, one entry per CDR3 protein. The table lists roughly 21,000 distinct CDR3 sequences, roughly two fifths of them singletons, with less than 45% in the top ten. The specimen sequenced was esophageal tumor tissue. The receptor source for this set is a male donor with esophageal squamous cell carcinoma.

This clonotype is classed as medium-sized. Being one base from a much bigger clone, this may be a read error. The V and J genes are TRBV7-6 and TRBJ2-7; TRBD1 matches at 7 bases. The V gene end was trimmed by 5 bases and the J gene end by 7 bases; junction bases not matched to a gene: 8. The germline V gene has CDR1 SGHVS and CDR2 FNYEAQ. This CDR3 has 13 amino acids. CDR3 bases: TGTGCCAGCAGCCAGGGGGACCTCAATGAGCAGTACTTC. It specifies CASSQGDLNEQYF.

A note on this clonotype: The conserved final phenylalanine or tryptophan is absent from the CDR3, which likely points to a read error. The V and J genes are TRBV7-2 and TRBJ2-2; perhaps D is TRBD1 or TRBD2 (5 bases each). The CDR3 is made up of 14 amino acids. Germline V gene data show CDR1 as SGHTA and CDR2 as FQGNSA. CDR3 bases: TGCGCCAGCATCGGGGCGGCCAGCACCGGGGAGCTGTTTATT. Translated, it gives CASIGAASTGELFI.

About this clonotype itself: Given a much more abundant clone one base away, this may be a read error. CDR3 sequence: CTIGGSGRTEAFF. CDR3 DNA: TGTACCATCGGTGGGTCCGGGCGTACTGAAGCTTTCTTT. The V gene is TRBV10-3, the J gene TRBJ1-1; D unresolved. In germline, CDR1 is ENHRY, CDR2 SYGVKD. The CDR3 contains 13 residues.

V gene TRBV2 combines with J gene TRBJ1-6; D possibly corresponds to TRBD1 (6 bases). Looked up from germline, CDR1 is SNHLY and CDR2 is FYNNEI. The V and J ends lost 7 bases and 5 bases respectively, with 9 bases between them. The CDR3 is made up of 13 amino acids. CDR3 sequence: CASIRDNNSPLHF. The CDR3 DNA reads TGTGCCAGCATAAGGGACAATAATTCACCCCTCCACTTT.

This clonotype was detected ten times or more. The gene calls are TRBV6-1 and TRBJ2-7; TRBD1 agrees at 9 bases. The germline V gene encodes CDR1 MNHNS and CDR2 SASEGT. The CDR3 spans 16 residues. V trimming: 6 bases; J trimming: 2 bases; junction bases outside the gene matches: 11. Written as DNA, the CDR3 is TGTGCCAGCAGATCCGGGACAGGGTATGCCCCCTACGAGCAGTACTTC. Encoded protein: CASRSGTGYAPYEQYF.

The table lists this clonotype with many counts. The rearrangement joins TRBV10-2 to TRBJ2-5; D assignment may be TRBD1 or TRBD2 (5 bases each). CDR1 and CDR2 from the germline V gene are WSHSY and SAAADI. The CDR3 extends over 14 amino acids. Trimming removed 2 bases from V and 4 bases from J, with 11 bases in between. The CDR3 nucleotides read TGCGCCAGCAGTGAGATGGGGACCGGAGAGACCCAGTACTTC. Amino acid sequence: CASSEMGTGETQYF.

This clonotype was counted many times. CDR3 in amino acids: CASTTYDTQYF. CDR3 sequence (DNA): TGTGCCAGCACGACTTACGATACGCAGTATTTT. The V and J genes are TRBV25-1 and TRBJ2-3; D not certain. The CDR3 has 11 amino acids. With 7 bases removed from V and 6 bases from J, the gap between germline ends came to 8 bases. The V gene's germline CDR1 is MGHDK and CDR2 SYGVNS.

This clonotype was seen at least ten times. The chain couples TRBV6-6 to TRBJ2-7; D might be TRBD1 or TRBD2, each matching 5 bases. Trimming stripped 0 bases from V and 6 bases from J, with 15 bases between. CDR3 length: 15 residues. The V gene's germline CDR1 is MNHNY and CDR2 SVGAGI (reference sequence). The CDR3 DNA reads TGTGCCAGCAGTTACTCAGGGACGGCGGATGGCGAGCAGTACTTC. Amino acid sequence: CASSYSGTADGEQYF.

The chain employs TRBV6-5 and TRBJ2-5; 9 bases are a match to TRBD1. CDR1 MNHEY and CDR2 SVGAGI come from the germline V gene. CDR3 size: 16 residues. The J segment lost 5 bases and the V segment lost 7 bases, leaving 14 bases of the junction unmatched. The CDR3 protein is CASTSPTGGIGETQYF. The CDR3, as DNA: TGTGCCAGCACCTCTCCCACAGGGGGCATCGGGGAGACCCAGTACTTC.

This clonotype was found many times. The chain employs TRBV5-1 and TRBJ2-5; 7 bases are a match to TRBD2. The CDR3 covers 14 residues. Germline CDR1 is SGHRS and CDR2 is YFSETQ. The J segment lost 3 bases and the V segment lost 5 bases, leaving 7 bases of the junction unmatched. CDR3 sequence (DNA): TGCGCCAGCAGGCGCTCGCTAGCGGAAGAGACCCAGTACTTC. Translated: CASRRSLAEETQYF.

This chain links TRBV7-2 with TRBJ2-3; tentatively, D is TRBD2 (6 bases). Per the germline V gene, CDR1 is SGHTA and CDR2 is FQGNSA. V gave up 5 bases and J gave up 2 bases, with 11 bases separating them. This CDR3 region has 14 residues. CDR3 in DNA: TGTGCCAGCAGCCTGGACTACATCACAGATACGCAGTATTTT. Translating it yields CASSLDYITDTQYF. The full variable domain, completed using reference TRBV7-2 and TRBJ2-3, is GAGVSQSPSNKVTEKGKDVELRCDPISGHTALYWYRQSLGQGLEFLIYFQGNSAPDKSGLPSDRFSAERTGGSVSTLTIQRTQQEDSAVYLCASSLDYITDTQYFGPGTRLTVL.

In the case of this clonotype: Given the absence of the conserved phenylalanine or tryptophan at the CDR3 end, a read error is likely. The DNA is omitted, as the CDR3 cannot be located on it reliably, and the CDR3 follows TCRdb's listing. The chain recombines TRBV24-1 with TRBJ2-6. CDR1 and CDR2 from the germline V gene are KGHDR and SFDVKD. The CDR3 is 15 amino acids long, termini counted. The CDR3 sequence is CATSHPDTYEQYFGN.

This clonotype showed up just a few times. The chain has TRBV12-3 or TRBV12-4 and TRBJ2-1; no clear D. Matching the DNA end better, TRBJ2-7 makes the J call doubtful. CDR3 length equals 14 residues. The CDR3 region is CASSSLESSYEQYF. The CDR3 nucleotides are TGTGCCAGCAGTTCGCTGGAGAGCTCCTACGAGCAGTACTTC.

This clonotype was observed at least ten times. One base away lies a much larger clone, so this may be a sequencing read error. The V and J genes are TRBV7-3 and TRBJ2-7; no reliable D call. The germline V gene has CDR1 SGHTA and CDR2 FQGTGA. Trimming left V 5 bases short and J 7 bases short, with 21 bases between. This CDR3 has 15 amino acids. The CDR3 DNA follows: TGTGCCAGCAGCCCTACGGGCACTGCCTACAATGAGCAGTACTTC. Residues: CASSPTGTAYNEQYF.

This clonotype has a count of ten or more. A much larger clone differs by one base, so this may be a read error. For the CDR3, the DNA is TGCGCCAGCAGTGACAGCAATGAGCAGTACTTC. Translation: CASSDSNEQYF. The chain carries TRBV10-1 and TRBJ2-5, with unresolved D. Between the trimmed V and J ends, which lost 3 bases and 11 bases, there was a span of 10 bases. The germline CDR1 and CDR2 sequences are WNHNN and SYGVQD (reference sequence). CDR3 size: 11 residues.

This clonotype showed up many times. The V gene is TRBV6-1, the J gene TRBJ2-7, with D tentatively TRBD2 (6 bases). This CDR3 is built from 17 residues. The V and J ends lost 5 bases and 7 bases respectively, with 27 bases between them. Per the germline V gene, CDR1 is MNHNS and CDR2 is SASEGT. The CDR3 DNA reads TGTGCCAGCAGTTCCGTCTTGACGGACTACCTCTACAATGAGCAGTACTTC. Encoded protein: CASSSVLTDYLYNEQYF.

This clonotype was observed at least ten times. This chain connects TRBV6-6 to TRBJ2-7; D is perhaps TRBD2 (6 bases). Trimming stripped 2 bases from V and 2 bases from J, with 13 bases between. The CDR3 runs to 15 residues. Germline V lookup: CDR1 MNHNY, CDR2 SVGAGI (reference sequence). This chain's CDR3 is CASSYAAGPPYEQYF. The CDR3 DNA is TGTGCCAGCAGTTACGCTGCGGGACCCCCCTACGAGCAGTACTTC.

The CDR3 is CASSLSGSTDTQYF. CDR3 nucleotides: TGTGCCAGCAGCTTGTCGGGGAGCACAGATACGCAGTATTTT. The genes are TRBV7-2 and TRBJ2-3; maybe TRBD2 (5 bases). CDR1 is SGHTA and CDR2 is FQGNSA in the germline V gene. This CDR3 is 14 amino acids long. The V gene lost 3 bases and the J gene lost 0 bases, with 7 bases spanning the gap.

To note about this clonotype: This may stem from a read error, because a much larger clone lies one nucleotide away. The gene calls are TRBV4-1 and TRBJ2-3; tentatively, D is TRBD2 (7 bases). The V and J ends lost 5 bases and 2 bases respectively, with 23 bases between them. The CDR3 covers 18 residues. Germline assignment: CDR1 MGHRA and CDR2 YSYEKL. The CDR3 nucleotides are TGCGCCAGCAGCTGCTCCTTGGGGGGGGCTGTTAACACAGATACGCAGTATTTT. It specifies CASSCSLGGAVNTDTQYF.

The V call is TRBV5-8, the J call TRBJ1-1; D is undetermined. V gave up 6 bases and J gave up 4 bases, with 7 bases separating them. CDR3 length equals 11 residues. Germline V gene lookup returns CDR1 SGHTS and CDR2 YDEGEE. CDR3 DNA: TGTGCCAGCACCCACTTCACTGAAGCTTTCTTT. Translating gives CASTHFTEAFF.

The CDR3: CASSLERTYEQYF. The CDR3 DNA is TGTGCCAGCAGCTTAGAACGGACCTACGAGCAGTACTTC. V usage is TRBV7-6 and J usage is TRBJ2-5; no definite D call. TRBJ2-7 explains the end of the DNA better; the J call may be wrong. The CDR3 contains 13 residues. Germline CDR1 SGHVS, CDR2 FNYEAQ.